This T cell receptor beta chain appears in the sequencing data of a study of shared clonotypes between healthy human individuals. Study-level information: The cohort comprised a couple of women and a few men. Their ages spanned 18 to 49 years. CD4 naive and memory got three plates each, CD8 naive two, CD8 memory one. Study findings and constraints: Estimated richness was generally greater in naive than memory subsets.

Deletions cut 1 base from V and 3 bases from J, with 10 bases between. The CDR3 consists of 14 residues. Germline V gives CDR1 MGHRA, CDR2 YSYEKL. Positively selected for CCR7, the CD45RO-negative cells used as naive CD8 cells excluded terminally differentiated effector memory CD45RA+ cells. Profiled with immunoSEQ multiplex PCR; TCRdb holds only in-frame clones, not every one. Here the sample spans around 600,000 clones, 90% to 95% being singletons. As for this clone: As yet, its antigen is unknown.

The V and J genes are TRBV4-1 and TRBJ2-7, with D tentatively TRBD1 (5 bases). This receptor was obtained from a woman in her thirties in good health. Sequenced material: naive CD8+ T cells sorted from blood. CDR3 loop: CASSQGKGNYEQYF. The CDR3 DNA reads as TGCGCCAGCAGCCAAGGGAAGGGGAACTACGAGCAGTACTTC.